This T cell receptor beta chain is from a study of blood T cells in healthy people across ages. Study-wide results and limits: No one knew whether donors had CMV, which possibly confounded expanded clonotype changes. Across the age range, TCR beta diversity per million T cells fell in a roughly linear way.

This clonotype has more than one count but fewer than ten. Its cognate antigen is unknown. Combining a sample-barcoded 5' primer with a J-beta primer mix, a second PCR ran for about 7 to 11 cycles. Each cDNA molecule, via a template-switch adaptor with 12 random nucleotides, was tagged. TCRdb ran MiXCR on the 5' RACE reads and lists one entry per CDR3 protein. The repertoire has more than 700,000 distinct CDR3 sequences, about 53% of them found once; the top ten carry about 42%. CDR1 is MDHEN and CDR2 is SYDVKM in the germline V gene. CDR3 length: 19 amino acids. V lost 6 bases, J lost 0 bases, and 21 bases lay in between. No fewer than 7 million PBMCs went into each sample.

The clonotype originates from a man older than 75 in good health. This chain links TRBV28 with TRBJ2-6, with a tentative D call TRBD2 (7 bases). What was sequenced was blood. The CDR3 loop is CASSETGGREGSGANVLTF. DNA for the CDR3: TGTGCCAGCAGCGAAACGGGGGGCAGGGAAGGCTCTGGGGCCAACGTCCTGACTTTC.